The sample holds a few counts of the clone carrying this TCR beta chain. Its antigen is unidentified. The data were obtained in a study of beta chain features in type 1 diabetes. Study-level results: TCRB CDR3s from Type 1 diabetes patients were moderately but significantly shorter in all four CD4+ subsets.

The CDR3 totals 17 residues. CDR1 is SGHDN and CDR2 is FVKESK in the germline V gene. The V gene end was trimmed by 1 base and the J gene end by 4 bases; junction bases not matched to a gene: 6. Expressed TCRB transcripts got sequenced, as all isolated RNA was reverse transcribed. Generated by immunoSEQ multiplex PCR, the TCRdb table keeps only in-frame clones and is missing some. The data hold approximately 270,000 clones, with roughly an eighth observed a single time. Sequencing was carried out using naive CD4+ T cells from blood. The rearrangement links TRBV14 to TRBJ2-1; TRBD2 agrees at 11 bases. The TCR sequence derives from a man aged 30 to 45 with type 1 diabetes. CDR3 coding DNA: TGTGCCAGCAGCCAAGGAGGTAGCGGGAGGGCATACAATGAGCAGTTCTTC. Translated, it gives CASSQGGSGRAYNEQFF. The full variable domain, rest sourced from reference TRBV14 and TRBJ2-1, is EAGVTQFPSHSVIEKGQTVTLRCDPISGHDNLYWYRRVMGKEIKFLLHFVKESKQDESGMPNNRFLAERTGGTYSTLKVQPAELEDSGVYFCASSQGGSGRAYNEQFFGPGTRLTVL.